Listed here is a single T cell receptor (beta chain). Primers for the PCR totalled 60 Vbeta and 13 Jbeta. Assay used: immunoSEQ multiplex PCR; TCRdb lists only in-frame clones, some missing. The sample holds approximately 89,000 clones, about 85% seen once. The CDR3 is 16 amino acids. V shed 6 bases and J 5 bases; nucleotides not matched to a gene: 14. Germline-derived CDR1 and CDR2 are MDHEN and SYDVKM. This sample is part of a study of cytomegalovirus exposure and HLA in healthy donors. Across the whole study: A previous analysis identified 95 million to 130 million unique TCR beta sequences derived from around 180 million T cells.

V is TRBV28 and J is TRBJ2-7; 9 bases line up with TRBD2. What was sequenced was PBMCs. The sequence derives from a man aged 35 to 55 in good health and CMV-seropositive. CDR3 nucleotide sequence: TGTGCCAGCAGGACCCTCAGCGGGGGGAGGCCCCACGAGCAGTACTTC. Its translation is CASRTLSGGRPHEQYF.